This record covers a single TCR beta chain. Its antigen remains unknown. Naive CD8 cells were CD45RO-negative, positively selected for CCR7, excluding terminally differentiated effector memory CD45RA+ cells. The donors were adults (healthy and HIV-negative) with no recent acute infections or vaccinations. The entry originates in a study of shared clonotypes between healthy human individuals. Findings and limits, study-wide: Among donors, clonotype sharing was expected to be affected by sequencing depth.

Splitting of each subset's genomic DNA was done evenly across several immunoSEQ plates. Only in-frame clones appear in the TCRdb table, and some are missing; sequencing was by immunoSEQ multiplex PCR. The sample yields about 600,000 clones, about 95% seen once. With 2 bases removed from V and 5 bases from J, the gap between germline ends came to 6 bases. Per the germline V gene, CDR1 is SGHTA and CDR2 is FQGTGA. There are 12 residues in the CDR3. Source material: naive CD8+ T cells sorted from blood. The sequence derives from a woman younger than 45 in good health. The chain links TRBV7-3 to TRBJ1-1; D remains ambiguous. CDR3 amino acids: CASSLWGTEAFF. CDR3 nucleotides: TGTGCCAGCAGCTTATGGGGTACTGAAGCTTTCTTT. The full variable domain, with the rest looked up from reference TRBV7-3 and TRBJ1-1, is GAGVSQTPSNKVTEKGKYVELRCDPISGHTALYWYRQSLGQGPEFLIYFQGTGAADDSGLPNDRFFAVRPEGSVSTLKIQRTERGDSAVYLCASSLWGTEAFFGQGTRLTVV.